The 7 T cell receptor beta chains in this list originate from one sample, sequenced in a study of CD8+ T cells in alopecia areata. The sequencing template was cDNA reverse transcribed from extracted RNA. The table came from immunoSEQ multiplex PCR; TCRdb's copy has only in-frame clones and leaves some out. This sample has about 140,000 clones, with about 86% found just once. Specified treatment: oral pan-JAK inhibitor, 5-10 mg twice daily. The sequencing used CD8+ T cells sorted from blood, collected at week 4, from a patient treated with tofacitinib. The receptors shown here come from a human donor with alopecia areata.

The CDR3 spells CASSSSRGLYGYTF. CDR3 nucleotide sequence: TGTGCCAGCAGCTCGAGCCGGGGCCTCTATGGCTACACCTTC. The V call is TRBV7-9, the J call TRBJ1-2; possibly TRBD1 for D (5 bases). This CDR3 contains 14 residues. Trimming removed 4 bases at V and 4 bases at J, with 13 bases between. CDR1 and CDR2 from the germline V gene are SEHNR and FQNEAQ (reference sequence).

The gene calls are TRBV7-8 and TRBJ2-6; D is possibly TRBD1 (5 bases). CDR1 and CDR2 (germline): SGHVS, FQNEAQ. Deletions cut 1 base from V and 0 bases from J, with 7 bases between. This CDR3 is 16 amino acids long. CDR3 sequence (DNA): TGTGCCAGCAGCTTAGTGGGGCTCTCTGGGGCCAACGTCCTGACTTTC. This codes for CASSLVGLSGANVLTF. The variable domain in full, with the rest retrieved from reference TRBV7-8 and TRBJ2-6, is GAGVSQSPRYKVAKRGQDVALRCDPISGHVSLFWYQQALGQGPEFLTYFQNEAQLDKSGLPSDRFFAERPEGSVSTLKIQRTQQEDSAVYLCASSLVGLSGANVLTFGAGSRLTVL.

This sequence joins TRBV30 and TRBJ2-7; tentatively, D is TRBD1 (5 bases). Trimming shortened V by 0 bases and J by 6 bases, and 24 bases separated the two germline ends. This CDR3 has 17 amino acids. Per germline, CDR1 GTSNPN and CDR2 SVGIG (reference sequence). The CDR3 DNA reads as TGTGCCTGGAGTGTACAGGAAGGGCAGGTCGAAGTCGGCGAGCAGTACTTC. It translates to CAWSVQEGQVEVGEQYF.

The chain employs TRBV6-5 and TRBJ2-3; D is possibly TRBD1 (6 bases). The germline V gene has CDR1 MNHEY and CDR2 SVGAGI. Trimming pared 4 bases from V and 2 bases from J, leaving 13 bases between. The CDR3 length is 15 residues. DNA for the CDR3: TGTGCCAGCAGTTGGACAGAGGGTGCCACAGATACGCAGTATTTT. This encodes CASSWTEGATDTQYF.

Notes on this clone: Different DNA sequences within this sample yield the same CDR3. The genes are TRBV29-1 and TRBJ2-6, with D hard to call. V lost 3 bases and J 1 base, leaving 4 bases between the germline ends. Per the germline V gene, CDR1 is SQVTM and CDR2 is ANQGSEA. The length of the CDR3 is 13 residues. In nucleotides, the CDR3 is TGCAGCGTTGAGTCGTCTGGGGCCAACGTCCTGACTTTC. Protein product: CSVESSGANVLTF.

The chain employs TRBV7-2 and TRBJ2-7, with 8 bases fitting TRBD1. The V gene end was trimmed by 5 bases and the J gene end by 3 bases; junction bases not matched to a gene: 0. This CDR3 region has 12 residues. Germline V CDR1 and CDR2: SGHTA, FQGNSA. The CDR3 DNA sequence: TGTGCCAGCAGCACAGGGGGCTACGAGCAGTACTTC. It yields the protein CASSTGGYEQYF.

The chain joins TRBV6-1 to TRBJ1-1; 12 bases match TRBD1. V shed 7 bases and J 4 bases; nucleotides not matched to a gene: 7. This CDR3 contains 15 residues. Per the germline V gene, CDR1 is MNHNS and CDR2 is SASEGT. CDR3 nucleotide sequence: TGTGCCAGCAAGGCCGGGACAGGGGGCCCCACTGAAGCTTTCTTT. It translates to CASKAGTGGPTEAFF.